Listed below are T cell receptor beta chains from one sample, sequenced in a study of T cell responses to AZD1222 COVID-19 vaccine. Assay: immunoSEQ multiplex PCR; the TCRdb copy retains only in-frame clones and omits some. This sample has tens of thousands of clones, with approximately 83% found just once. Sequenced material: peripheral blood, taken 28 days after the second AZD1222 dose. These receptors all stem from an adult who received the AZD1222 COVID-19 vaccine. Both conserved end residues are part of each CDR3.

V gene: TRBV27; J gene: TRBJ2-1; CDR3 protein: CASSLTSGSGRGNEQFF
V gene: TRBV3-1/TRBV3-2; J gene: TRBJ2-7; CDR3 protein: CASSQGRVTYEQYF
V gene: TRBV19; J gene: TRBJ1-6; CDR3 protein: CASSISNTGAGNSPLHF
V gene: TRBV19; J gene: TRBJ2-7; CDR3 protein: CASRGQGLAAYEQYF
V gene: TRBV6-6; J gene: TRBJ2-3; CDR3 protein: CASRYGTSGDTDTQYF
V gene: TRBV23-1; J gene: TRBJ1-5; CDR3 protein: CASRKIPQGNQPQHF
V gene: TRBV27; J gene: TRBJ2-3; CDR3 protein: CASSSRTDTQYF
V gene: TRBV7-9; J gene: TRBJ1-5; CDR3 protein: CASSPTGGDQPQHF
V gene: TRBV6-5; J gene: TRBJ2-7; CDR3 protein: CASRGWTVTYEQYF
V gene: TRBV30; J gene: TRBJ1-4; CDR3 protein: CAWSAGGTGGEKLFF
V gene: TRBV29-1; J gene: TRBJ1-1; CDR3 protein: CSVAPRQFLPGTEAFF
V gene: TRBV4-3; J gene: TRBJ2-7; CDR3 protein: CASSQDDRGSSDEQYF
V gene: TRBV7-2; J gene: TRBJ2-7; CDR3 protein: CASTPRAGAYEQYF
V gene: TRBV7-9; J gene: TRBJ1-4; CDR3 protein: CASSSPPSDRGGEKLFF
V gene: TRBV4-3; J gene: TRBJ2-7; CDR3 protein: CASSQNTYEQYF
V gene: TRBV2; J gene: TRBJ2-1; CDR3 protein: CASKSSIYSYNEQFF
V gene: TRBV28; J gene: TRBJ1-4; CDR3 protein: CASSPPPVNEKLFF
V gene: TRBV5-4; J gene: TRBJ2-2; CDR3 protein: CASSSADRASTGELFF
V gene: TRBV27; J gene: TRBJ1-2; CDR3 protein: CASSLGTGYGYTF
V gene: TRBV19; J gene: TRBJ1-5; CDR3 protein: CASSMRASKQPQHF
V gene: TRBV3-1/TRBV3-2; J gene: TRBJ1-3; CDR3 protein: CASSVGISGNTIYF
V gene: TRBV18; J gene: TRBJ2-1; CDR3 protein: CASSRIAGANNEQFF
V gene: TRBV7-9; J gene: TRBJ1-1; CDR3 protein: CASSLQGTMNTEAFF
V gene: TRBV5-1; J gene: TRBJ1-3; CDR3 protein: CASSLDGTVAGNTIYF
V gene: TRBV28; J gene: TRBJ2-5; CDR3 protein: CASTRDQGMETQYF
V gene: TRBV27; J gene: TRBJ1-1; CDR3 protein: CASRPDRGWAEAFF
V gene: TRBV28; J gene: TRBJ2-7; CDR3 protein: CVSGLAGSYEQYF
V gene: TRBV29-1; J gene: TRBJ2-7; CDR3 protein: CSVGLAEPYEQYF
V gene: TRBV5-4; J gene: TRBJ1-2; CDR3 protein: CASSPDRTNYGYTF